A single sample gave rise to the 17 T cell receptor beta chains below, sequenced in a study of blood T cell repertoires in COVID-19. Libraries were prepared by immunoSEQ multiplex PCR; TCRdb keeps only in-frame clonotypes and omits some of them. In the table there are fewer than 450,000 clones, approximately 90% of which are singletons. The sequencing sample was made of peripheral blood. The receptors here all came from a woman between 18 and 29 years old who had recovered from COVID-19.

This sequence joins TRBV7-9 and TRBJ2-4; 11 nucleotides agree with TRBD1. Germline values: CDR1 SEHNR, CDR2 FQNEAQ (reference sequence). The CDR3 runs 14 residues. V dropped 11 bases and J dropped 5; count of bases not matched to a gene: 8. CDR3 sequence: CASLGTGGENIQYF. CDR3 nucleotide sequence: TGTGCCTCACTTGGGACAGGGGGTGAAAACATTCAGTACTTC.

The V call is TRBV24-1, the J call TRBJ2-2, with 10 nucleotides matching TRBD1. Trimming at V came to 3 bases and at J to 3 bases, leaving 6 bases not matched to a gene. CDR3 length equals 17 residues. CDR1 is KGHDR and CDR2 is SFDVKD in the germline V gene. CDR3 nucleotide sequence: TGTGCCACCAGTGATGAGACAGGGGGCAAGGACACCGGGGAGCTGTTTTTT. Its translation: CATSDETGGKDTGELFF.

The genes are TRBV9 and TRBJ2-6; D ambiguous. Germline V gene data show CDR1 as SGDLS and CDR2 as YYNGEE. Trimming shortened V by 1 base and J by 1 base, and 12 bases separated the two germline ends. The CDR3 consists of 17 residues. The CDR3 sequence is CASSVSASSSGANVLTF. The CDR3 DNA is TGTGCCAGCAGCGTATCAGCTTCTAGTTCTGGGGCCAACGTCCTGACTTTC.

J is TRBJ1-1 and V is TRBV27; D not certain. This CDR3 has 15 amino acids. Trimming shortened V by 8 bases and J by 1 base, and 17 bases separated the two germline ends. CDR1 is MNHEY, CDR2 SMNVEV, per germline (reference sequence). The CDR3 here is CASRPPGGRNTEAFF. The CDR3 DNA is TGTGCCAGCCGCCCCCCGGGTGGGAGGAACACTGAAGCTTTCTTT.

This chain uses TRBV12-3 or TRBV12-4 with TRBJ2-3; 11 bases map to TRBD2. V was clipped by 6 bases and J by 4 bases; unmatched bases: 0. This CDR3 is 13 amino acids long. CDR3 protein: CASRLAGADTQYF. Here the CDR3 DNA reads TGTGCCAGCAGACTAGCGGGAGCAGATACGCAGTATTTT.

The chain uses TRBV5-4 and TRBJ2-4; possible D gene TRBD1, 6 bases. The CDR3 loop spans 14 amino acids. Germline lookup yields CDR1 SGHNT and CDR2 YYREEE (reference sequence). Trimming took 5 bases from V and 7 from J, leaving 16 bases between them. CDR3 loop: CASRGQNQDNIQYF. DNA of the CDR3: TGTGCCAGCAGAGGACAGAACCAAGACAACATTCAGTACTTC.

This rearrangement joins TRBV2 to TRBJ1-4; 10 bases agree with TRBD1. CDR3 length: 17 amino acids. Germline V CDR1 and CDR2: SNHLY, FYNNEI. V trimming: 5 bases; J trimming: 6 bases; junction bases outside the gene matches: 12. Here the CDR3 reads CASSSGTGVGGYEKLFF. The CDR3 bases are TGTGCCAGCAGTTCCGGGACAGGGGTTGGCGGGTATGAAAAACTGTTTTTT.

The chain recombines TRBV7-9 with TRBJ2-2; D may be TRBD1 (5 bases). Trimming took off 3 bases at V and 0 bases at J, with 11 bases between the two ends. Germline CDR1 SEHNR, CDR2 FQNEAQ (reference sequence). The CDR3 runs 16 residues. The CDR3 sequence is CASSFQGSPNTGELFF. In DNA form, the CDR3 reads TGTGCCAGCAGCTTCCAGGGTTCCCCGAACACCGGGGAGCTGTTTTTT.

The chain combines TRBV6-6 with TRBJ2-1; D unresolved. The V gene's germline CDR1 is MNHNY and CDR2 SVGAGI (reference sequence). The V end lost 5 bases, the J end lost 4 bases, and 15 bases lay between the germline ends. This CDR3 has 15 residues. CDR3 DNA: TGTGCCAGCAGTCCGGTACGAGGCGTGTACAATGAGCAGTTCTTC. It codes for CASSPVRGVYNEQFF.

CDR3: CASSLMGGTDTQYF. DNA of the CDR3: TGTGCCAGCAGTCTCATGGGAGGCACAGATACGCAGTATTTT. The chain joins TRBV2 to TRBJ2-3, with D perhaps TRBD2 (5 bases). The CDR3 contains 14 residues. Germline values: CDR1 SNHLY, CDR2 FYNNEI. The germline V and J ends were trimmed by 5 bases and 1 base, with 10 bases remaining between them.

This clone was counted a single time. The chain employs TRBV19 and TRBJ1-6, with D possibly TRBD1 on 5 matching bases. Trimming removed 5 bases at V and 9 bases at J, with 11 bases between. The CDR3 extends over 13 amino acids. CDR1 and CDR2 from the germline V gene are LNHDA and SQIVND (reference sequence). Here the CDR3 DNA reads TGTGCCAGTAGTCGGCAGGGTGGTTCACCCCTCCACTTT. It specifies CASSRQGGSPLHF. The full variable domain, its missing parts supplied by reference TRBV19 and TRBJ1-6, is DGGITQSPKYLFRKEGQNVTLSCEQNLNHDAMYWYRQDPGQGLRLIYYSQIVNDFQKGDIAEGYSVSREKKESFPLTVTSAQKNPTAFYLCASSRQGGSPLHFGNGTRLTVT.

CDR3 DNA sequence: TGTGCCACCTCCACAGTGATGAACACTGAAGCTTTCTTT. It specifies CATSTVMNTEAFF. The chain has TRBV14 and TRBJ1-1; D is ambiguous. Germline-derived CDR1 and CDR2 are SGHDN and FVKESK. CDR3 length: 13 residues. V was cut by 10 bases and J by 0 bases, with 12 bases left in between.

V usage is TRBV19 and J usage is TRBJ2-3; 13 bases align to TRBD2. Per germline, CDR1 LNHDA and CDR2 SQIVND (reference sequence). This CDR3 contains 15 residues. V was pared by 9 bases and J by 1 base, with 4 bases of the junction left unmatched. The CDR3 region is CASRTSGSGTDTQYF. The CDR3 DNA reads TGTGCCAGCCGGACTAGCGGGAGCGGCACAGATACGCAGTATTTT.

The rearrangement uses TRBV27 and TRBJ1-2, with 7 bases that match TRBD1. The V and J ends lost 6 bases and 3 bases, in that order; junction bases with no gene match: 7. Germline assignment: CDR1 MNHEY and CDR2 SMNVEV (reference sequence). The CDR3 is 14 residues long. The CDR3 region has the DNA TGTGCCAGCAGACAGGGGAGTTCTTACTATGGCTACACCTTC. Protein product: CASRQGSSYYGYTF.

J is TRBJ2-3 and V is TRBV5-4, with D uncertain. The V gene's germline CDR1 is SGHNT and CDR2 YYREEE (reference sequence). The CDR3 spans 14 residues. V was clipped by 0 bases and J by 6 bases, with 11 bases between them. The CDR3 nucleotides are TGTGCCAGCAGCTTGGACAGCCCTTGGGATACGCAGTATTTT. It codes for CASSLDSPWDTQYF.

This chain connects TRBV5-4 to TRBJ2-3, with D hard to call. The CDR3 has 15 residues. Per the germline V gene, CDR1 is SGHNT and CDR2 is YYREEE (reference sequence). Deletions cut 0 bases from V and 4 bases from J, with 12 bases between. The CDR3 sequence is CASSLGLSSADTQYF. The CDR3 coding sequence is TGTGCCAGCAGCTTGGGTCTTAGTTCCGCAGATACGCAGTATTTT.

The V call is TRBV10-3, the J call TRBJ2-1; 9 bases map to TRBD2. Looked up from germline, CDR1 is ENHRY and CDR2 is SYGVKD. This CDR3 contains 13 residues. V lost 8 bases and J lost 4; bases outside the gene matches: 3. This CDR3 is CAIGTSLYNEQFF. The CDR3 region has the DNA TGTGCCATCGGGACTAGCTTATACAATGAGCAGTTCTTC.